A single sample is the source of the 25 T cell receptor beta chains below, sequenced in a study of T-cell memory formation after mild COVID-19. A single record per CDR3 protein comes from TCRdb applying MiXCR to the 5' RACE reads. The table records 450,000 or so distinct CDR3 sequences, around 25% of them present only once. Sequenced sample: PBMCs or a T cell subset sorted from them (not recorded which). These receptors all come from an adult woman who had mild COVID-19 (a few samples of this study predate the infection). Cell type and time point are not known.

The chain employs TRBV6-5 and TRBJ2-7; 7 bases map to TRBD2. From germline, CDR1 is MNHEY and CDR2 SVGAGI. This CDR3 region has 15 residues. The V gene end was trimmed by 0 bases and the J gene end by 3 bases; junction bases not matched to a gene: 5. The CDR3 is CASSYSKRGNYEQYF. CDR3 bases: TGTGCCAGCAGTTACTCTAAGCGGGGCAACTACGAGCAGTACTTC.

A few counts support this clonotype. The chain joins TRBV7-9 to TRBJ1-3, with D hard to call. This CDR3 is 14 amino acids long. The germline V and J ends were trimmed by 10 bases and 3 bases, with 16 bases remaining between them. Germline values: CDR1 SEHNR, CDR2 FQNEAQ (reference sequence). In nucleotides, the CDR3 is TGTGCCACCCCGTTCCTGGCGAATGGAAACACCATATATTTT. Translated, it gives CATPFLANGNTIYF. Filled out from reference TRBV7-9 and TRBJ1-3, the complete variable domain reads DTGVSQNPRHKITKRGQNVTFRCDPISEHNRLYWYRQTLGQGPEFLTYFQNEAQLEKSRLLSDRFSAERPKGSFSTLEIQRTEQGDSAMYLCATPFLANGNTIYFGEGSWLTVV.

In this sample, this clonotype turned up many times. The gene calls are TRBV12-3 or TRBV12-4 and TRBJ1-2; 10 bases fit TRBD1. This CDR3 is built from 17 residues. Trimming at V came to 2 bases and at J to 2 bases, leaving 8 bases not matched to a gene. As DNA, the CDR3 is TGTGCCAGCAGTTTACGACAGGGGGCTACCTCGAACTATGGCTACACCTTC. As protein: CASSLRQGATSNYGYTF.

V is TRBV30 and J is TRBJ2-1; tentative D call: TRBD2 (7 bases). Trimming cost V 4 bases and J 8 bases, with 18 bases left between them. The CDR3 is 14 amino acids. Germline V gene lookup returns CDR1 GTSNPN and CDR2 SVGIG (reference sequence). The CDR3 here is CAWTRLGGGDEQFF. CDR3 DNA: TGTGCCTGGACCCGCCTGGGGGGGGGCGATGAGCAGTTCTTC. The whole variable domain, filled in from reference TRBV30 and TRBJ2-1, reads SQTIHQWPATLVQPVGSPLSLECTVEGTSNPNLYWYRQAAGRGLQLLFYSVGIGQISSEVPQNLSASRPQDRQFILSSKKLLLSDSGFYLCAWTRLGGGDEQFFGPGTRLTVL.

The sample holds one count of this clonotype. This chain links TRBV5-6 with TRBJ1-1; D call uncertain. The germline CDR1 and CDR2 sequences are SGHDT and YYEEEE. CDR3 length: 14 residues. V lost 0 bases, J lost 7 bases, and 13 bases lay in between. CDR3 amino acids: CASSLVWREGEAFF. The DNA for the CDR3 is TGTGCCAGCAGCTTGGTGTGGAGGGAAGGTGAAGCTTTCTTT. Drawing the rest from reference TRBV5-6 and TRBJ1-1, the complete variable domain is DAGVTQSPTHLIKTRGQQVTLRCSPKSGHDTVSWYQQALGQGPQFIFQYYEEEERQRGNFPDRFSGHQFPNYSSELNVNALLLGDSALYLCASSLVWREGEAFFGQGTRLTVV.

This rearrangement joins TRBV12-5 to TRBJ1-5; D is unresolved. The CDR3 sequence is 12 residues long. CDR1 is LGHNT and CDR2 is FRNRAP in the germline V gene. The germline V and J ends were trimmed by 1 base and 15 bases, with 13 bases remaining between them. CDR3 sequence: CASGLEGRERHF. The CDR3 bases are TGTGCTAGTGGTTTGGAAGGGAGGGAGCGGCATTTT.

The chain couples TRBV3-1 to TRBJ2-1, with 7 bases fitting TRBD1. The CDR3 length is 16 residues. V was pared by 1 base and J by 5 bases, with 8 bases of the junction left unmatched. CDR1 is LGHDT, CDR2 YNNKEL, per germline (reference sequence). The CDR3 loop reads CASSQATDRYHNEQFF. DNA for the CDR3: TGTGCCAGCAGCCAAGCTACGGACAGGTATCACAATGAGCAGTTCTTC.

The V gene is TRBV12-3 or TRBV12-4, the J gene TRBJ2-7; D tentatively reads TRBD1 or TRBD2 (5 bases each). V was pared by 0 bases and J by 5 bases, with 14 bases between. There are 15 residues in the CDR3. DNA of the CDR3: TGTGCCAGCAGTTTAGCGCCGTCGGGGCTCGACGAGCAGTACTTC. Encoded protein: CASSLAPSGLDEQYF.

This sequence joins TRBV20-1 and TRBJ1-5; no firm D call. Trimming pared 0 bases from V and 6 bases from J, leaving 6 bases between. Germline-derived CDR1 and CDR2 are DFQATT and SNEGSKA (reference sequence). The CDR3 length is 12 residues. The chain's CDR3 is CSARDYGQPQHF. The CDR3, as DNA: TGCAGTGCTAGAGATTATGGTCAGCCCCAGCATTTT.

This chain links TRBV28 with TRBJ2-5, with a tentative D call TRBD2 (5 bases). The CDR3 runs to 16 residues. Germline V gene sequence: CDR1 MDHEN, CDR2 SYDVKM. Trimming stripped 6 bases from V and 5 bases from J, with 22 bases between. This chain's CDR3 is CASSSSGISSGETQYF. The CDR3 DNA follows: TGTGCCAGCAGCTCCAGCGGAATCTCGTCGGGGGAGACCCAGTACTTC.

The chain is built from TRBV20-1 and TRBJ2-1; D is ambiguous. V dropped 0 bases and J dropped 4 bases, with 13 bases sitting between them. The germline gives CDR1 DFQATT, CDR2 SNEGSKA (reference sequence). The CDR3 covers 15 residues. The chain's CDR3 is CSARDQESAYNEQFF. The CDR3 nucleotides are TGCAGTGCTAGAGATCAGGAGAGCGCGTACAATGAGCAGTTCTTC.

The sample holds a few counts of this clonotype. The chain recombines TRBV5-1 with TRBJ1-2; D might be TRBD1 (6 bases). The CDR3 extends over 13 amino acids. Germline-derived CDR1 and CDR2 are SGHRS and YFSETQ. The V end lost 3 bases, the J end lost 4 bases, and 10 bases lay between the germline ends. In DNA form, the CDR3 reads TGCGCCAGCAGCTGGGACATAGGCTATGGCTACACCTTC. Translating gives CASSWDIGYGYTF.

This clonotype was counted between two and nine times. The junction departs from the called germline gene at one end, perhaps through a read error. The V call is TRBV27, the J call TRBJ2-3; a weak D match, TRBD2 (5 bases). CDR1 is MNHEY, CDR2 SMNVEV, per germline (reference sequence). The CDR3 has 14 residues. CDR3 sequence: CASTLLGSTDTQYF. CDR3 in DNA: TGTGCCAGCACTTTACTAGGAAGCACAGATACGCAGTATTTT.

This clonotype was counted a few times. The CDR3 region is CASSPPSGGVKGKNIQYF. Written as DNA, the CDR3 is TGTGCCAGCAGCCCGCCCTCAGGGGGGGTTAAGGGCAAAAACATTCAGTACTTC. The J gene is TRBJ2-4, the V gene TRBV7-9; the D call may be TRBD1 or TRBD2 (7 bases each). The germline gives CDR1 SEHNR, CDR2 FQNEAQ (reference sequence). This CDR3 contains 18 residues. The germline V and J ends were trimmed by 5 bases and 3 bases, with 23 bases remaining between them.

In this sample, this clonotype turned up a few times. This chain connects TRBV15 to TRBJ2-5; possibly TRBD1 or TRBD2 for D (6 bases each). Per germline, CDR1 LNHNV and CDR2 YYDKDF (reference sequence). V lost 0 bases and J 7 bases, leaving 15 bases between the germline ends. The CDR3 is made up of 15 amino acids. Here the CDR3 reads CATSRDRGTPRTQYF. CDR3 DNA sequence: TGTGCCACCAGCAGAGATCGGGGGACACCCCGGACCCAGTACTTC.

This clonotype came up a few times. The V gene is TRBV7-2, the J gene TRBJ1-1; TRBD1 is a possible D gene (6 bases). Trimming removed 6 bases at V and 1 base at J, with 12 bases between. The CDR3 is made up of 14 amino acids. Germline CDR1 SGHTA, CDR2 FQGNSA. The DNA for the CDR3 is TGTGCCAGCAGTTCCGGGACATGGAACACTGAAGCTTTCTTT. This encodes CASSSGTWNTEAFF.

The rearrangement uses TRBV20-1 and TRBJ1-1; weak D call: TRBD1 (5 bases). Trimming pared 0 bases from V and 4 bases from J, leaving 15 bases between. Germline values: CDR1 DFQATT, CDR2 SNEGSKA (reference sequence). The CDR3 consists of 15 residues. The CDR3 is CSARDFREGSTEAFF. The CDR3 coding sequence is TGCAGTGCTAGAGATTTCAGGGAAGGGTCCACTGAAGCTTTCTTT.

CDR3 DNA: TGCAGCGTTTGGGCGGGAGGCGGGGAGACCCAGTACTTC. It specifies CSVWAGGGETQYF. This sequence joins TRBV29-1 and TRBJ2-5; 8 positions agree with TRBD2. The germline V gene has CDR1 SQVTM and CDR2 ANQGSEA. With V trimmed by 5 bases and J by 5 bases, 7 bases remained unmatched. CDR3 length: 13 amino acids.

This clonotype has more than one count but fewer than ten. The J gene is TRBJ2-1, the V gene TRBV19, with D possibly TRBD1 on 6 matching bases. The V end was cut by 4 bases, the J end by 8 bases, with 24 bases between. The CDR3 loop spans 17 amino acids. CDR1 is LNHDA and CDR2 is SQIVND in the germline V gene (reference sequence). CDR3 in DNA: TGTGCCAGTAGTACATCAACCCGGGACAAATTTAGGCATGAGCAGTTCTTC. It is translated as CASSTSTRDKFRHEQFF.

V gene TRBV30 combines with J gene TRBJ2-7, with 10 bases aligning to TRBD1. Germline assignment: CDR1 GTSNPN and CDR2 SVGIG (reference sequence). J lost 7 bases, V lost 5 bases, and 14 bases had no gene match. The CDR3 spans 15 residues. CDR3 in DNA: TGTGCCTGGGCCGCCCTTTCCGGGACAGGGGATGAGCAGTACTTC. This gives the protein CAWAALSGTGDEQYF.

This clonotype was seen only a few times. V gene TRBV20-1 combines with J gene TRBJ1-5, with D possibly TRBD1 on 5 matching bases. CDR1 is DFQATT and CDR2 is SNEGSKA in the germline V gene (reference sequence). The ends were cut back, 7 bases at V and 6 bases at J, with 16 bases in the middle. This CDR3 is 13 amino acids long. The CDR3 DNA is TGCAGTGTAACCCGCCCCCAGGGTCAGCCCCAGCATTTT. This translates into CSVTRPQGQPQHF.

The gene calls are TRBV5-1 and TRBJ2-3; 8 nucleotides line up with TRBD1. J gave up 1 base and V 0 bases, and 1 base lay outside the gene matches. This CDR3 spans 15 amino acids. Germline CDR1 is SGHRS and CDR2 is YFSETQ. The CDR3 spells CASSLAGQGTDTQYF. In DNA form, the CDR3 reads TGCGCCAGCAGCTTGGCGGGACAGGGCACAGATACGCAGTATTTT.

CDR3 DNA sequence: TGTGCCAGCAGCTCTACTAGGGACAGGAGCAATCAGCCCCAGCATTTT. Its protein product is CASSSTRDRSNQPQHF. V and J are TRBV5-5 and TRBJ1-5; 8 bases are a match to TRBD1. CDR3 length: 16 amino acids. V dropped 3 bases and J dropped 1; count of bases not matched to a gene: 6. Germline V gives CDR1 SGHKS, CDR2 YYEKEE (reference sequence). Variable domain in full (rest from reference TRBV5-5 and TRBJ1-5): DAGVTQSPTHLIKTRGQQVTLRCSPISGHKSVSWYQQVLGQGPQFIFQYYEKEERGRGNFPDRFSARQFPNYSSELNVNALLLGDSALYLCASSSTRDRSNQPQHFGDGTRLSIL.

The chain combines TRBV7-3 with TRBJ1-5; D is unresolved. Looked up from germline, CDR1 is SGHTA and CDR2 is FQGTGA. Trimming removed 3 bases at V and 6 bases at J, with 9 bases between. This CDR3 spans 13 amino acids. The CDR3 DNA follows: TGTGCCAGCAGCTTGAGGGCGGGTCAGCCCCAGCATTTT. Residues: CASSLRAGQPQHF.

The V gene is TRBV7-2, the J gene TRBJ1-5; no clear D gene. Per germline, CDR1 SGHTA and CDR2 FQGNSA. V lost 1 base and J lost 5, with 9 bases in between. The CDR3 spans 14 residues. The CDR3 DNA reads as TGTGCCAGCAGCTTAGAGGGAATTTATCAGCCCCAGCATTTT. Protein sequence: CASSLEGIYQPQHF.